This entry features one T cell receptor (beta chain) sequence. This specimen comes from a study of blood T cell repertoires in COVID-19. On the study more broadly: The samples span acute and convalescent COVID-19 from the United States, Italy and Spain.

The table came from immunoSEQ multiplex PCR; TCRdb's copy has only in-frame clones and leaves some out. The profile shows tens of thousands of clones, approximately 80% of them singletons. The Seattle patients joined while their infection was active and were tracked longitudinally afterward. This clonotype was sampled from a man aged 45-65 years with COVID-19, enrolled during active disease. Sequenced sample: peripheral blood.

The CDR3 spells CASSMTREKLFF. The CDR3 region has the DNA TGTGCCAGCAGTATGACACGGGAAAAACTGTTTTTT. V usage is TRBV25-1 and J usage is TRBJ1-4; no clear D gene. The V gene's germline CDR1 is MGHDK and CDR2 SYGVNS. The V end was cut by 5 bases, the J end by 8 bases, with 9 bases between. CDR3 size: 12 residues.